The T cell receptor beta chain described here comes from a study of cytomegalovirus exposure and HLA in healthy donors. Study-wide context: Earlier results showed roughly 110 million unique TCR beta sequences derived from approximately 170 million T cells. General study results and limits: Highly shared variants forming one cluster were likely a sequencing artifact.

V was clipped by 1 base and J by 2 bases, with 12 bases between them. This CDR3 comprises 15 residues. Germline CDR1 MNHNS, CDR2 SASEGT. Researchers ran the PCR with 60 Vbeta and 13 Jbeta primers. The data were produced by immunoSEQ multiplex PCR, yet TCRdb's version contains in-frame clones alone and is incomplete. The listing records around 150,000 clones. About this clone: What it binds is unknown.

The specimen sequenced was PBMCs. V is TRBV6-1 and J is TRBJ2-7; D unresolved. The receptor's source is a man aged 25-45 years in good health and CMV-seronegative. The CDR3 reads CASSEVMDSTYEQYF. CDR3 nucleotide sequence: TGTGCCAGCAGTGAAGTCATGGATAGCACCTACGAGCAGTACTTC.